The clone carrying this TCR beta chain was counted only a few times. The CDR3 has 14 amino acids. V lost 4 bases, J lost 2 bases, and 13 bases lay in between. CDR1 SGHRS and CDR2 YFSETQ come from the germline V gene. This specimen comes from a study of cytomegalovirus exposure and HLA in healthy donors. The PCR employed 60 Vbeta primers together with 13 Jbeta primers. TCRdb's copy holds only in-frame clones and misses some; the assay was immunoSEQ multiplex PCR. The table has roughly 220,000 clones, under 85% seen once. The chain joins TRBV5-1 to TRBJ2-7, with D possibly TRBD1 on 6 matching bases. This receptor was identified in a man aged 50-60 years in good health and CMV-seronegative. The sample comprised PBMCs. For the CDR3, the DNA is TGCGCCAGCAGCCGGACAGAGGGGACCTACGAGCAGTACTTC. Its protein product is CASSRTEGTYEQYF.